This is a list of T cell receptor beta chains from one sample in a study of Graves' ophthalmopathy and Graves' hyperthyroidism. TCRdb re-called the multiplex PCR reads with MiXCR, one entry per CDR3 protein. Among 200,000 to 250,000 distinct CDR3 sequences listed, 20% to 25% were seen once. Input material: peripheral blood. Every receptor here comes from a woman aged 45-65 years with Graves' ophthalmopathy. The CDR3 runs from the conserved cysteine through the conserved F or W. The order of the fields is J gene, clone size, D gene, V gene, CDR3 protein, CDR3 DNA. The D gene is left open where the match is weak. Rows give clone size only sometimes, using once, few, many, or a class for an expanded clone.

TRBJ2-7 | few | - | TRBV2 | CASSEALEASFDEQYF | TGTGCCAGCAGTGAAGCGCTAGAAGCTAGTTTCGACGAGCAGTACTTC
TRBJ2-7 | many | TRBD1 | TRBV19 | CASSISRGTGGDEQYF | TGTGCCAGTAGTATTTCACGTGGGACAGGGGGCGACGAGCAGTACTTC
TRBJ1-5 | few | - | TRBV27 | CASSLFLGNQPQHF | TGTGCCAGCAGTTTATTTCTAGGCAATCAGCCCCAGCATTTT
TRBJ2-7 | many | TRBD1 | TRBV19 | CASSYRTDRAYEQYF | TGTGCCAGTAGTTACCGCACCGACAGGGCCTACGAGCAGTACTTC
TRBJ1-2 | many | - | TRBV12-3/TRBV12-4 | CASSRTVEYGYTF | TGTGCCAGCAGTAGGACAGTTGAGTATGGCTACACCTTC
TRBJ2-7 | many | - | TRBV6-1 | CASRETYEQYF | TGTGCCAGCCGGGAGACCTACGAGCAGTACTTC
TRBJ1-5 | many | - | TRBV6-5 | CASSLASGMQPQHF | TGTGCCAGCAGTTTAGCTAGTGGGATGCAGCCCCAGCATTTT
TRBJ2-4 | many | TRBD2 | TRBV20-1 | CSASSSGRALNIQYF | TGCAGTGCTAGTTCTAGCGGGAGGGCCTTAAACATTCAGTACTTC
TRBJ2-2 | many | - | TRBV6-5 | CASSLGTNLNTGELFF | TGTGCCAGCAGTTTAGGAACTAATTTGAACACCGGGGAGCTGTTTTTT
TRBJ1-1 | - | TRBD1 | TRBV7-3 | CASSRTGVIEAFF | TGTGCCAGCAGCAGGACAGGGGTTATTGAAGCTTTCTTT
TRBJ1-6 | - | TRBD1 | TRBV20-1 | CSAGTAYSPLHF | TGCAGTGCTGGGACAGCTTATTCACCCCTCCACTTT
TRBJ2-5 | many | - | TRBV25-1 | CASSNSGTLMAQYF | TGTGCCAGCAGTAACTCCGGGACCCTCATGGCCCAGTACTTC
TRBJ2-7 | many | - | TRBV6-5 | CASSFAGRYEQYF | TGTGCCAGCAGTTTCGCGGGACGTTACGAGCAGTACTTC
TRBJ2-2 | few | - | TRBV18 | CASSPPTGYTGELFF | TGTGCCAGCTCACCACCGACAGGCTACACCGGGGAGCTGTTTTTT
TRBJ2-6 | few | - | TRBV5-1 | CASSISSGANVLTF | TGCGCCAGCAGCATTAGCTCTGGGGCCAACGTCCTGACTTTC
TRBJ2-7 | few | TRBD1 | TRBV5-1 | CASSLVWQGAHEQYF | TGCGCCAGCAGCTTGGTTTGGCAGGGGGCCCACGAGCAGTACTTC
TRBJ2-3 | - | - | TRBV29-1 | CSVADNRAGDTQYF | TGCAGCGTTGCCGACAACAGGGCTGGAGATACGCAGTATTTT
TRBJ2-5 | many | TRBD2 | TRBV27 | CASSPGTSGVPSQETQYF | TGTGCCAGCAGCCCCGGGACTAGCGGGGTCCCTTCCCAAGAGACCCAGTACTTC
TRBJ2-7 | many | TRBD2 | TRBV20-1 | CSARMGASGSSYEQYF | TGCAGTGCTAGGATGGGGGCTAGCGGGAGCTCCTACGAGCAGTACTTC
TRBJ1-5 | many | - | TRBV18 | CASSRSGNGNQPQHF | TGTGCCAGCTCCCGGTCAGGTAATGGCAATCAGCCCCAGCATTTT
TRBJ2-5 | few | - | TRBV6-1 | CASGSPRNQETQYF | TGTGCCAGCGGGTCGCCCCGGAACCAAGAGACCCAGTACTTC
TRBJ1-5 | many | - | TRBV12-3/TRBV12-4 | CASRRSTPPQHF | TGTGCCAGCAGACGCAGCACTCCGCCCCAGCATTTT
TRBJ1-6 | many | - | TRBV20-1 | CSARAPGRPETPLHF | TGCAGTGCTAGAGCCCCGGGTCGCCCAGAGACACCCCTCCACTTT
TRBJ1-3 | many | - | TRBV14 | CASSQGVTAGNTIYF | TGTGCCAGCAGCCAAGGTGTGACAGCTGGAAACACCATATATTTT
TRBJ1-2 | many | TRBD1 | TRBV27 | CASSLGQGGVVGYTF | TGTGCCAGCAGTCTCGGACAGGGTGGGGTGGTGGGCTACACCTTC
TRBJ2-7 | - | - | TRBV11-1 | CASSFKIGTPPNEQYF | TGTGCCAGCAGCTTTAAAATTGGGACTCCGCCTAACGAGCAGTACTTC
TRBJ2-7 | many | - | TRBV27 | CASSLEAGAYEQYF | TGTGCCAGCAGTTTAGAGGCAGGGGCCTACGAGCAGTACTTC
TRBJ2-5 | few | TRBD1 | TRBV6-5 | CASSYLGQSQETQYF | TGTGCCAGCAGTTACTTGGGACAGAGCCAAGAGACCCAGTACTTC
TRBJ1-1 | many | - | TRBV28 | CASSPPTRSVVF | TGTGCCAGCAGTCCACCGACAAGGTCCGTAGTCTTT
TRBJ2-7 | many | - | TRBV20-1 | CSALRSDDTYEQYF | TGCAGTGCCCTAAGGAGCGACGATACCTACGAGCAGTACTTC
TRBJ1-3 | many | - | TRBV20-1 | CSARASGGKSGNTIYF | TGCAGTGCTAGAGCAAGCGGGGGAAAATCTGGAAACACCATATATTTT
TRBJ2-2 | few | - | TRBV30 | CAWSTRAGELFF | TGTGCCTGGAGCACCAGGGCCGGGGAGCTGTTTTTT
TRBJ2-7 | many | - | TRBV6-5 | CASSLGTKSYEQYF | TGTGCCAGCAGTCTTGGGACCAAATCCTACGAGCAGTACTTC
TRBJ2-5 | - | TRBD2 | TRBV6-5 | CASSYPSSGTETQYF | TGTGCCAGCAGTTACCCGTCTAGCGGGACAGAGACCCAGTACTTC
TRBJ2-7 | many | TRBD2 | TRBV7-2 | CASSLLGRVYEQYF | TGTGCCAGCAGCTTACTTGGGAGGGTGTACGAGCAGTACTTC
TRBJ2-6 | many | - | TRBV5-1 | CASSLSSGANVLTF | TGTGCCAGCAGTTTAAGCTCTGGGGCCAACGTCCTGACTTTC
TRBJ2-7 | many | - | TRBV7-9 | CASSLRGRSGVYEQYF | TGTGCCAGCAGCTTAAGAGGGAGGTCGGGGGTCTACGAGCAGTACTTC
TRBJ1-6 | - | - | TRBV29-1 | CSVEDPVRVYNSPLHF | TGCAGCGTTGAAGACCCCGTGAGGGTCTATAATTCACCCCTCCACTTT
TRBJ1-2 | few | - | TRBV5-1 | CASSLVRAANYGYTF | TGCGCCAGCAGCTTGGTGAGGGCGGCTAACTATGGCTACACCTTC
TRBJ1-5 | many | - | TRBV6-4 | CASSDATGTLGGQPQHF | TGTGCCAGCAGTGACGCCACAGGTACTCTAGGTGGGCAGCCCCAGCATTTT
TRBJ2-2 | - | - | TRBV7-8 | CASSFFQDRADGELFF | TGTGCCAGCAGCTTCTTTCAGGACCGGGCAGACGGGGAGCTGTTTTTT
TRBJ2-2 | many | - | TRBV5-4 | CASRPPDTGELFF | TGTGCCAGCAGGCCGCCGGACACCGGGGAGCTGTTTTTT
TRBJ2-7 | many | - | TRBV28 | CASSLEGEIYEQYF | TGTGCCAGCAGTTTAGAGGGGGAAATCTACGAGCAGTACTTC
TRBJ1-2 | many | - | TRBV20-1 | CSARDPAQTNYGYTF | TGCAGTGCTAGAGATCCCGCACAGACGAACTATGGCTACACCTTC
TRBJ2-7 | - | TRBD2 | TRBV11-2 | CASSFWVGLAGDEQYF | TGTGCCAGCAGCTTTTGGGTTGGGCTAGCGGGAGACGAGCAGTACTTC
TRBJ1-1 | many | - | TRBV20-1 | CSARADGNTEAFF | TGCAGTGCTAGAGCGGACGGGAACACTGAAGCTTTCTTT
TRBJ1-1 | many | - | TRBV7-2 | CASSLVPRQPTEAFF | TGTGCCAGCAGCTTAGTCCCCCGACAGCCCACTGAAGCTTTCTTT
TRBJ2-2 | many | - | TRBV2 | CASRLTDNTGELFF | TGTGCCAGCAGGTTGACAGACAACACCGGGGAGCTGTTTTTT
TRBJ2-7 | - | - | TRBV20-1 | CSAISQGGEQYF | TGCAGTGCTATCTCCCAGGGCGGCGAGCAGTACTTC
TRBJ2-5 | many | - | TRBV2 | CASGYRVETQYF | TGTGCCAGCGGGTACAGGGTCGAGACCCAGTACTTC
TRBJ2-5 | once | - | TRBV28 | CASSFGSETQYF | TGTGCCAGCAGTTTCGGCTCAGAGACCCAGTACTTC
TRBJ2-7 | many | - | TRBV24-1 | CATNGQRVVLEQYF | TGTGCCACAAACGGACAGCGGGTTGTCCTCGAGCAGTACTTC
TRBJ2-7 | many | - | TRBV28 | CATLFGIGVTEQYF | TGTGCCACCCTATTTGGTATAGGGGTAACCGAGCAGTACTTC
TRBJ2-7 | many | - | TRBV6-5 | CASSLDVYEQYF | TGTGCCAGCAGTTTGGACGTTTACGAGCAGTACTTC